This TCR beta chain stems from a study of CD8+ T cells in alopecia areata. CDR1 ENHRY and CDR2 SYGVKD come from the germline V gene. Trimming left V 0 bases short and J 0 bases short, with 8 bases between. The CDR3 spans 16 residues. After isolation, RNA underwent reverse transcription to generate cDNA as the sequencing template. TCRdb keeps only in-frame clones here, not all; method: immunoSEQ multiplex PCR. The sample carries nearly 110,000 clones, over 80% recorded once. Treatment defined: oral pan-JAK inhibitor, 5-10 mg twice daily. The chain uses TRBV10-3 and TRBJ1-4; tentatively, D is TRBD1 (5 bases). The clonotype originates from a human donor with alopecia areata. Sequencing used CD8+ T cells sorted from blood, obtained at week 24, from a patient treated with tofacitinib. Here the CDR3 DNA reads TGTGCCATCAGTGAGTCGTCGGGGGCAACTAATGAAAAACTGTTTTTT. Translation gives CAISESSGATNEKLFF.